Listed below are T cell receptor beta chains from one sample, sequenced in a study of TIL therapy for anti-PD-1-resistant metastatic lung cancer. Assay used: immunoSEQ multiplex PCR; TCRdb lists only in-frame clones, some missing. The sample lists tens of thousands of clones, around 68% occurring once. Source: blood, taken at baseline. These receptors came from a person aged 25 to 85 with non-small cell lung cancer. The CDR3 runs from the conserved cysteine through the conserved F or W. D genes are given only for firm matches. The listing skips clone size in some rows; elsewhere it reads once, few, many or a size class.

TRBV2	TRBJ2-1	NA	NA	CASSEDAKNEQFF	TGTGCCAGCAGTGAAGATGCCAAAAATGAGCAGTTCTTC
TRBV6-5	TRBJ2-1	NA	NA	CASSYSSAPGYNEQFF	TGTGCCAGCAGTTACTCGAGTGCCCCCGGGTACAATGAGCAGTTCTTC
TRBV2	TRBJ2-1	NA	many	CASSPSRDLFF	TGTGCCAGCAGTCCGTCCCGGGACTTATTCTTC
TRBV29-1	TRBJ2-3	NA	NA	CSVGETSTDTQYF	TGCAGCGTTGGGGAGACGAGCACAGATACGCAGTATTTT
TRBV5-1	TRBJ1-2	NA	NA	CASSSSPNYGYTF	TGCGCCAGCAGCTCGAGCCCAAACTATGGCTACACCTTC
TRBV5-6	TRBJ2-1	NA	NA	CASSPGDNEQFF	TGTGCCAGCAGCCCGGGGGACAATGAGCAGTTCTTC
TRBV27	TRBJ2-7	TRBD2	NA	CASSLFGGSLTHEQYF	TGTGCCAGCAGTTTATTTGGCGGGAGTCTTACACACGAGCAGTACTTC
TRBV7-6	TRBJ2-1	TRBD2	NA	CASSLARGGAAFF	TGTGCCAGCAGCTTAGCGCGGGGGGGCGCAGCGTTCTTC
TRBV5-1	TRBJ2-7	NA	NA	CASSLEGDYEQYF	TGCGCCAGCAGCTTGGAAGGGGACTACGAGCAGTACTTC
TRBV29-1	TRBJ2-1	TRBD2	NA	CSVEGSSGSTEQFF	TGCAGCGTTGAGGGTTCAAGCGGGAGTACGGAGCAGTTCTTC
TRBV6-5	TRBJ1-1	NA	NA	CASKPPAGTEAFF	TGTGCCAGCAAGCCCCCGGCCGGGACTGAAGCTTTCTTT
TRBV5-1	TRBJ2-1	TRBD2	NA	CASSLATAGGPNEQFF	TGCGCCAGCAGCTTGGCCACAGCGGGAGGGCCAAATGAGCAGTTCTTC
TRBV2	TRBJ1-1	NA	few	CASGEMGRDFF	TGTGCCAGTGGTGAAATGGGCCGCGACTTCTTT
TRBV14	TRBJ1-1	NA	few	CASSQAGEAFF	TGTGCCAGCAGCCAAGCGGGTGAAGCTTTCTTT
TRBV27	TRBJ1-5	TRBD1	few	CASSVNTGGNQPQHF	TGTGCCAGCAGCGTAAATACAGGGGGCAATCAGCCCCAGCATTTT
TRBV5-1	TRBJ1-1	TRBD1	NA	CASRGQGAGTEAFF	TGCGCCAGCAGAGGACAGGGGGCGGGAACTGAAGCTTTCTTT
TRBV5-4	TRBJ2-7	NA	NA	CASSQPHRSYEQYF	TGTGCCAGCAGCCAGCCCCACCGTTCCTACGAGCAGTACTTC
TRBV6-6	TRBJ2-7	TRBD1	once	CASRAGGRWEQYF	TGTGCCAGCAGAGCAGGGGGCCGTTGGGAGCAGTACTTC
TRBV9	TRBJ1-1	NA	NA	CASSPSVSYTDTEAFF	TGTGCCAGCAGCCCATCCGTTTCGTACACGGACACTGAAGCTTTCTTT
TRBV4-1	TRBJ1-1	NA	NA	CASSRTERTEAFF	TGCGCCAGCAGCCGAACAGAACGCACTGAAGCTTTCTTT
TRBV6-1	TRBJ2-1	TRBD1	NA	CASSEWGTGIYEQFF	TGTGCCAGCAGTGAATGGGGGACAGGGATATATGAGCAGTTCTTC
TRBV7-9	TRBJ2-5	NA	NA	CASSFYETQYF	TGTGCCAGCAGCTTTTATGAGACCCAGTACTTC
TRBV9	TRBJ2-7	TRBD2	NA	CASSVTSGNFAEQYF	TGTGCCAGCAGCGTTACTAGCGGGAATTTCGCCGAGCAGTACTTC
TRBV6-1	TRBJ2-2	NA	NA	CASSEGGPTWDTGELFF	TGTGCCAGCAGTGAAGGAGGACCCACGTGGGACACCGGGGAGCTGTTTTTT
TRBV7-2	TRBJ2-1	TRBD2	few	CASSLTLRLAGNYNEQFF	TGTGCCAGCAGCTTAACCCTCCGACTAGCGGGGAACTACAATGAGCAGTTCTTC
TRBV7-9	TRBJ1-1	NA	few	CASSLFTGPTNTEAFF	TGTGCCAGCAGCCTCTTCACGGGGCCGACGAACACTGAAGCTTTCTTT
TRBV5-1	TRBJ1-1	TRBD1	NA	CASRRDRGEAFF	TGCGCCAGCAGAAGGGACAGGGGCGAAGCTTTCTTT
TRBV5-4	TRBJ2-5	TRBD2	NA	CASSPPVGGRETQYF	TGTGCCAGCAGCCCCCCGGTAGGCGGGAGAGAGACCCAGTACTTC
TRBV30	TRBJ2-1	NA	NA	CAWSLSEGQFF	TGTGCCTGGAGTCTATCCGAGGGGCAGTTCTTC
TRBV11-2	TRBJ1-1	NA	once	CASSLDLIAGAIF	TGTGCCAGCAGCTTAGATCTTATCGCGGGGGCCATTTTT
TRBV5-4	TRBJ2-5	TRBD2	NA	CASSRVTSGRAEETQYF	TGTGCCAGCAGCCGCGTGACTAGCGGGAGGGCCGAAGAGACCCAGTACTTC